A single sample is the source of the 6 T cell receptor beta chains below, sequenced in a study of shared clonotypes between healthy human individuals (dated by TCRdb to 2020 to 2022). Library method: the immunoSEQ multiplex PCR assay. As stored in TCRdb, this immuneACCESS dataset retains in-frame rearrangements with V and J assigned. A fraction of the clones does not appear; measured against another copy, unresolved V genes explain less than half of the discrepancy, and the remainder lacks a known reason. In this sample the table shows roughly 720,000 clones, about nine tenths of which occur a single time. The top ten clones comprise about 34% of the sample. The sample consisted of memory CD8+ T cells from PBMCs. The cell subset or site label on this specimen signifies: CD45RO+ cells pooled with CCR7-negative TemRA cells. Source of these receptors: a man younger than 30 in good health. Some clones in this sample may be carry-over from other donors' samples.

V is TRBV21-1 and J is TRBJ2-4; the D segment call TRBD1 is taken from the table without a DNA check. TRBV21-1 constitutes a pseudogene. This CDR3 is built from 16 residues. CDR3 DNA sequence: TGTGCCAGCAGCCTCCGACAGGTCTATGCCAAAAACATTCAGTACTTC. This codes for CASSLRQVYAKNIQYF.

This chain joins TRBV5-8 and TRBJ2-4; D not certain. The CDR3 is made up of 16 amino acids. Trimming stripped 5 bases from V and 0 bases from J, with 15 bases between. Germline lookup yields CDR1 SGHTS and CDR2 YDEGEE. CDR3 bases: TGTGCCAGCAGTTCCTACACCGAGAAAGCCAAAAACATTCAGTACTTC. It encodes CASSSYTEKAKNIQYF.

V is TRBV5-1 and J is TRBJ2-3; D is perhaps TRBD1 or TRBD2 (6 bases each). The CDR3 is 18 amino acids. Germline loops: CDR1 SGHRS, CDR2 YFSETQ. Trimming took off 5 bases at V and 4 bases at J, with 26 bases between the two ends. Here the CDR3 DNA reads TGCGCCAGCAGGGACCGCTTAGGGGGGACACCCGCCGCAGATACGCAGTATTTT. Its translation is CASRDRLGGTPAADTQYF.

The chain couples TRBV7-6 to TRBJ2-7, with TRBD1 matching over 9 bases. Germline loops: CDR1 SGHVS, CDR2 FNYEAQ. V dropped 3 bases and J dropped 5; count of bases not matched to a gene: 8. The CDR3 spans 15 residues. The CDR3 DNA reads TGTGCCAGCAGCTTTGGGACAGGGAGAGGGAACGAGCAGTACTTC. Translating gives CASSFGTGRGNEQYF.

The chain carries TRBV27 and TRBJ2-1; D is possibly TRBD1 (5 bases). CDR3 length: 15 amino acids. The germline V gene encodes CDR1 MNHEY and CDR2 SMNVEV (reference sequence). Trimming removed 5 bases from V and 0 bases from J, with 11 bases in between. The CDR3 bases are TGTGCCAGCAGTAGGGGTTTCAACTCCTACAATGAGCAGTTCTTC. This gives the protein CASSRGFNSYNEQFF.

This clone turned up a few times. The chain carries TRBV9 and TRBJ1-1; the D is unclear. Germline loops: CDR1 SGDLS, CDR2 YYNGEE. V lost 4 bases and J 6 bases, leaving 7 bases between the germline ends. The CDR3 length is 11 residues. The CDR3 DNA follows: TGTGCCAGCAGCAAGGGAGCTGAAGCTTTCTTT. This codes for CASSKGAEAFF. The full variable domain, in which reference TRBV9 and TRBJ1-1 provide the parts outside the CDR3, is DSGVTQTPKHLITATGQRVTLRCSPRSGDLSVYWYQQSLDQGLQFLIQYYNGEERAKGNILERFSAQQFPDLHSELNLSSLELGDSALYFCASSKGAEAFFGQGTRLTVV.